This T cell receptor (beta chain) stems from a study of long-term antiretroviral therapy in people with HIV (dated by TCRdb to between 2022 and 2023). Some background on the complete study: The earliest samples were collected about a decade before the 2015 WHO recommendation for immediate ART, when ART was typically delayed until CD4 counts fell. A retrospective serial study tested whether changes in peripheral blood TRB repertoire composition and diversity were associated with ART initiation and durable HIV suppression. A total of about 200 cryopreserved PBMC samples were contributed to the cohort by 30 adults with confirmed HIV infection, with samples collected serially over a mean of approximately six years (range 1-12). Of the roughly 30 participants with HIV, more than 10 were female. No cross-contamination during QIAcube processing turned up in test extractions that ran a monoclonal T-cell line alongside about 35 polyclonal samples.

To be included, a participant needed at least one PBMC sample from before ART initiation plus at least two post-ART samples. Treatment was received in the United States of America by all participants with HIV. Before DNA extraction, cryopreserved samples of roughly 0.9-11 million PBMC were thawed and then washed. At the time of the earliest PBMC sample, participants with HIV were aged between roughly 20 and 54 years. Per participant, PBMC samples came from 1-4 timepoints prior to ART initiation and 2-8 timepoints following ART initiation, for a median of 7 samples. Serial HIV viral load, CD4+ T-cell count, ART history and demographic data were obtained for every participant. Genomic DNA was extracted from unsorted PBMC with a Qiagen kit on a QIAcube, processed in batches of 12 samples. V and J are truncated by 0 bases and 5 bases respectively, leaving an intervening sequence of 13 bases. Taken from the germline V gene, the CDR1 and CDR2 loops are SGHVS and FNYEAQ. From the cysteine through the phenylalanine, the CDR3 covers 15 amino acids. This entry keeps only the CDR3 DNA: 45 bases, framed from base 1.

The paper's findings and limits, for the study overall: Starting ART was linked to a significant rise in TRB diversity, yet even with long-term ART the diversity remained significantly lower than in transplant donor controls. No data were available on ART adherence, viral resistance or therapy changes, limiting inferences about post-ART repertoire changes. Limited PBMC availability meant only the TCR beta chain was sequenced, without alpha chain pairing. Because pre-ART samples had limited cell numbers, profiling was done on unsorted PBMC rather than on sorted CD4+ and CD8+ T cells. The repertoire was dominated across all time points by expanded TRB clones identified before ART initiation, although this dominance was seen to fluctuate and to decrease in many PLHIV after ART. CDR3 length ranges in HIV repertoires were narrower than in controls, and network structure suggested an antigen-experienced repertoire with only a slight naive shift after ART. The samples were dated from about 2003 to 2017, and the ART regimens that were used may be less effective than current ART regimens.

The immunoSEQ hsTCRB v3.0 assay was used at survey level resolution to sequence the TRB variable region. TRB sequencing targeted a depth of about 35,000-50,000 T-cell genomes per sample. An Illumina MiSeq with a v3 150-cycle kit was used to sequence the pooled TRB libraries. In the original analysis: Repertoire analysis ran in R within a reproducible Nextflow workflow covering QC, data transformation and analysis. LymphoSeq2, an R package for exploring AIRR-Seq data, was used to implement the custom analyses. Several samples that yielded fewer than 5000 total TRB sequences were excluded, so that approximately 200 HIV repertoires were analyzed. Among the 180 to 200 HIV repertoires that were kept, almost 60 were collected before ART initiation and roughly 130 were collected after ART initiation. Each repertoire was downsampled to 5000 TRB nucleotide sequences, and summary statistics were averaged across 100 downsampling iterations. Only TRB sequences with CDR3 regions of at least seven amino acids were retained for analysis. Diversity was assessed using a clonality score derived from Shannon entropy and using the Gini coefficient. In the repertoire networks, any two of the top 5000 CDR3 amino acid sequences were linked whenever the two sequences differed by an edit distance of one. For TRB CDR3 amino acid sequences, GLIPH2 was used to predict antigen specificity groups and MHC restriction. CDR3 amino acid sequences were matched against VDJdb and McPAS-TCR to flag known CMV, EBV, HIV or tissue antigen associations. Pre-ART, post-ART and control groups were compared with Wilcoxon signed-rank tests and Holm-Bonferroni correction. Not all clones reach the TCRdb copy of this immuneACCESS table, which keeps in-frame sequences only. Checked studies attribute under half of the gap to unresolved V genes and leave the rest unexplained. The D gene and trimming were derived from the DNA, and the V and J assignments and clone size from that table. For this sample the table gives 30,000 to 35,000 clones, of which 95% to 98% were detected only once. 2.5% to 3% of the sample belongs to the ten largest clones.

Concerning this clone itself: The antigen this receptor binds is unknown. No quality values exist for individual bases; no much larger clone is one base distant.

The origin of this receptor is a man younger than 40 with HIV. Recombination linked TRBV7-6 to TRBJ2-5, with a tentative D call of TRBD1 or TRBD2, each matching 6 bases. Sequencing was performed on unsorted PBMCs, taken 6.9 years after starting antiretroviral therapy. The CDR3 protein: CASSLAPGAGETQYF. The nucleotide sequence reads TGTGCCAGCAGCTTAGCCCCGGGGGCCGGGGAGACCCAGTACTTC.